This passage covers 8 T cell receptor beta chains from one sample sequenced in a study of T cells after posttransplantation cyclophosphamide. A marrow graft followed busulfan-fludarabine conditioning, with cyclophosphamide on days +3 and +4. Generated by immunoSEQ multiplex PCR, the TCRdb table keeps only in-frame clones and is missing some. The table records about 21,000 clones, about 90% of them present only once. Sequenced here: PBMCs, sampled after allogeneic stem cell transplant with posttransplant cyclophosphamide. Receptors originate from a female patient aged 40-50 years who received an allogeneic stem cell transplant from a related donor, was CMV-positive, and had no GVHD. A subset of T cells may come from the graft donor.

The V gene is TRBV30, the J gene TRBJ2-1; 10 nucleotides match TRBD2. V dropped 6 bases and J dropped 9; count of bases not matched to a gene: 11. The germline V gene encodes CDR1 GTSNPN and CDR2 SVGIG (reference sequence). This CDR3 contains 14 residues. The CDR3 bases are TGTGCCTGTATGGGCGGGACTAGCGAGTCTGAGCAGTTCTTC. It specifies CACMGGTSESEQFF.

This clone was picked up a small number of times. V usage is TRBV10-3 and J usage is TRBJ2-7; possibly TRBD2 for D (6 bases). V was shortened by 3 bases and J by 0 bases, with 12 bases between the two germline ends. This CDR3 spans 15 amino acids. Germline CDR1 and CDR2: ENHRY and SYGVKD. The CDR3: CAISDAPGLSYEQYF. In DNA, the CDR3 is TGTGCCATCAGTGATGCTCCGGGACTCTCCTACGAGCAGTACTTC.

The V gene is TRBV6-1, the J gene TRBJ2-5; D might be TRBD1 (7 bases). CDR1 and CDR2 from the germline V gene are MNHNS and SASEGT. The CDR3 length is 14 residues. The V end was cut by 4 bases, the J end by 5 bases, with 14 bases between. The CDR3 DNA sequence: TGTGCCAGCAGTGTTCAGGGGGGTCGCGAGACCCAGTACTTC. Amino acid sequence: CASSVQGGRETQYF.

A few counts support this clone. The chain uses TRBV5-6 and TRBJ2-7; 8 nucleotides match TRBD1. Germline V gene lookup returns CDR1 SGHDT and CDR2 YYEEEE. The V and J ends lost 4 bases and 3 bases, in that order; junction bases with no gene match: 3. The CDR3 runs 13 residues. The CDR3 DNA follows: TGTGCCAGCAGCGGCGGGACAGGCTACGAGCAGTACTTC. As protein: CASSGGTGYEQYF.

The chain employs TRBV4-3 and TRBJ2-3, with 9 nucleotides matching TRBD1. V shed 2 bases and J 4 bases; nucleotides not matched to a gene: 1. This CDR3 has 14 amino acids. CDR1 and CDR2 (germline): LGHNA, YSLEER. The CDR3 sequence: CASSQWTGADTQYF. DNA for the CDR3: TGCGCCAGCAGCCAATGGACAGGGGCAGATACGCAGTATTTT.

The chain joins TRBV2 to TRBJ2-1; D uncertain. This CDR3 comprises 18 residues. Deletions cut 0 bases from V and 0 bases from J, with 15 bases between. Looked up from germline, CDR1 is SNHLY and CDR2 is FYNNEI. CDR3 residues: CASSEALHLWSSYNEQFF. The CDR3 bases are TGTGCCAGCAGTGAAGCGTTGCACCTATGGAGCTCCTACAATGAGCAGTTCTTC.

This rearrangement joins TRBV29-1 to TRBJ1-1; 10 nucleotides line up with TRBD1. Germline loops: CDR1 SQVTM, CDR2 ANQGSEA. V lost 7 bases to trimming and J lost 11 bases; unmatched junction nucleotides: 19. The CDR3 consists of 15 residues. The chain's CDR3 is CSASYPGTGALGAFF. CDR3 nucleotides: TGCAGCGCCTCATACCCCGGGACAGGGGCTCTTGGGGCTTTCTTT.

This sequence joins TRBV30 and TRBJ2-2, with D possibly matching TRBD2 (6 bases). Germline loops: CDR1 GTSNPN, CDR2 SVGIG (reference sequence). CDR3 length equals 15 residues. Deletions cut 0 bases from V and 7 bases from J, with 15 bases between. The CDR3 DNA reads TGTGCCTGGAGTGTCGGGCTAGCGTTCGGCGGGGAGCTGTTTTTT. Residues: CAWSVGLAFGGELFF.